The next 3 T cell receptor beta chains were all read from a single sample in a study of blood T cells in healthy people across ages. For the second PCR, which ran for about 7 to 11 cycles, a sample-barcoded 5' primer and a J-beta primer mix were used. From the 5' RACE reads, TCRdb called clonotypes with MiXCR, one entry per CDR3 protein. Of over 700,000 distinct CDR3 sequences listed, roughly 25% are singletons. These data also formed part of another study, on T cells of mothers and their children.

The sequencing input was blood. These receptors all stem from a boy aged 5-17 years in good health.

This clonotype was observed a handful of times. This rearrangement joins TRBV7-3 to TRBJ1-1; 8 bases line up with TRBD1. CDR3 length: 17 residues. Germline CDR1 and CDR2: SGHTA and FQGTGA. Unmatched junction bases numbered 9, after V lost 3 bases and J lost 0 bases. Here the CDR3 DNA reads TGTGCCAGCAGCTTCGGGTCGGGCAGGGGGCTGAACACTGAAGCTTTCTTT. It codes for CASSFGSGRGLNTEAFF.

This clonotype has just a few counts. The rearrangement links TRBV5-6 to TRBJ1-1; 9 nucleotides align to TRBD1. The germline V gene encodes CDR1 SGHDT and CDR2 YYEEEE. This CDR3 comprises 16 residues. With V trimmed by 4 bases and J by 1 base, 8 bases remained unmatched. CDR3 nucleotides: TGTGCCAGCAGCCGCCTACAGACAGGGGGGAACACTGAAGCTTTCTTT. This translates into CASSRLQTGGNTEAFF.

Only one count was recorded for this clonotype. V and J are TRBV20-1 and TRBJ2-1, with 16 positions matching TRBD2. This CDR3 has 14 amino acids. J gave up 9 bases and V 5 bases, and 4 bases lay outside the gene matches. CDR1 and CDR2 (germline): DFQATT, SNEGSKA (reference sequence). The CDR3 region is CSAGTSGRASEQFF. The CDR3 bases are TGCAGTGCTGGGACTAGCGGGAGGGCCAGTGAGCAGTTCTTC.